Below, one T cell receptor beta chain is given with its context. These data belong to a study of blood T cell repertoires in COVID-19. There are 14 residues in the CDR3. Germline CDR1 reads MNHEY; CDR2 reads SVGAGI. Trimming pared 6 bases from V and 3 bases from J, leaving 12 bases between. Original handling: Scientists estimated how many nucleated cells there were by amplifying reference gene primers. Sequencing was performed with immunoSEQ multiplex PCR; in TCRdb, only in-frame clones are kept and a portion is missing. The V and J calls and clone size are taken from that table; D and trimming were inferred from the DNA. The table shows approximately 170,000 clones, with 80% to 85% occurring only once.

The chain uses TRBV6-5 and TRBJ1-5; D is possibly TRBD1 (6 bases). The TCR originated in a woman between 45 and 60 years old who had recovered from COVID-19. Input material: PBMCs or T cells enriched from blood (not recorded which). CDR3 region: CASRLGGANQPQHF. In nucleotides, the CDR3 is TGTGCCAGCAGACTGGGGGGGGCCAATCAGCCCCAGCATTTT.